This passage covers 6 T cell receptor beta chains from one sample sequenced in a study of T cells in Graves' hyperthyroidism and ophthalmopathy. RNA transcripts yielded amplified TCR beta CDR3 regions. The HTBI set primed first-round TCR CDR3 RT-PCR. One entry per CDR3 protein results from TCRdb running MiXCR on the multiplex PCR reads. This table holds 400,000 to 500,000 distinct CDR3 sequences, around 15% found once. Sequenced material: blood. These receptors all stem from a woman aged 18 to 35 with Graves' hyperthyroidism.

This clonotype appeared many times. J is TRBJ2-2 and V is TRBV20-1; 7 nucleotides line up with TRBD1. V shed 3 bases and J 0 bases; nucleotides not matched to a gene: 16. The CDR3 contains 19 residues. Germline lookup yields CDR1 DFQATT and CDR2 SNEGSKA (reference sequence). CDR3 protein: CSASDRAPKGASNTGELFF. CDR3 nucleotides: TGCAGTGCTAGCGACAGGGCCCCTAAGGGTGCGTCGAACACCGGGGAGCTGTTTTTT.

On this clonotype itself: A much bigger clone sits one base away, suggesting this may be a read error. V gene TRBV12-3 or TRBV12-4 combines with J gene TRBJ2-7, with D hard to call. The CDR3 extends over 11 amino acids. CDR3 amino acids: CVSSLLDEQYF. In DNA, the CDR3 is TGTGTCAGCAGCCTACTCGACGAGCAGTACTTC.

This clonotype was seen many times. J is TRBJ2-1 and V is TRBV20-1; D gene uncertain. Per the germline V gene, CDR1 is DFQATT and CDR2 is SNEGSKA (reference sequence). V lost 5 bases to trimming and J lost 6 bases, with 14 bases between them. This CDR3 spans 13 amino acids. The CDR3 here is CSAQVNLGNEQFF. The CDR3 DNA is TGCAGTGCTCAGGTAAACTTAGGCAATGAGCAGTTCTTC.

V is TRBV20-1 and J is TRBJ2-3, with TRBD2 identical over 10 bases. The germline CDR1 and CDR2 sequences are DFQATT and SNEGSKA (reference sequence). This CDR3 comprises 15 residues. The V gene end was trimmed by 3 bases and the J gene end by 1 base; junction bases not matched to a gene: 4. Written as DNA, the CDR3 is TGCAGTGCTAGGTATAGCGGGAGGCGCACAGATACGCAGTATTTT. Amino acids: CSARYSGRRTDTQYF.

The V call is TRBV20-1, the J call TRBJ2-1; 13 nucleotides line up with TRBD2. The trim removed 5 bases at V and 8 bases at J, leaving 12 bases unmatched. Germline V CDR1 and CDR2: DFQATT, SNEGSKA (reference sequence). There are 16 residues in the CDR3. Written as DNA, the CDR3 is TGCAGTGCTCTCAGGACTAGCGGGGGACCGAGGGATGAGCAGTTCTTC. It translates to CSALRTSGGPRDEQFF.

V and J are TRBV5-1 and TRBJ1-1; weak D call: TRBD1 (5 bases). The CDR3 consists of 14 residues. The germline gives CDR1 SGHRS, CDR2 YFSETQ. Trimming cost V 0 bases and J 11 bases, with 17 bases left between them. The CDR3 protein is CASSLDRDSKAAFF. Written as DNA, the CDR3 is TGCGCCAGCAGCTTGGACCGGGACTCCAAGGCGGCTTTCTTT.